This is a list of T cell receptor beta chains from one sample in a study of blood T cell repertoires in COVID-19. Method: immunoSEQ multiplex PCR; TCRdb's copy keeps in-frame clones and lacks some. Among 65,000 to 75,000 clones, about three quarters were seen once, and the ten largest hold around a sixth. Sequencing was performed on peripheral blood. Source of these receptors: a man older than 75 with acute or convalescent COVID-19. The CDR3 runs from the conserved cysteine through the conserved F or W. D genes are given only for firm matches. Size is stated for part of the rows, as once, few or many counts, or as a class when the clone is expanded.

>TRBV19|TRBD1|TRBJ1-5|few
CASSTMTGIRGNQPQHF
TGTGCCAGTAGTACAATGACAGGGATTCGGGGCAATCAGCCCCAGCATTTT
>TRBV18|TRBD2|TRBJ2-3|once
CASSSGTSGFTDTQYF
TGTGCCAGCTCAAGCGGGACTAGCGGATTCACAGATACGCAGTATTTT
>TRBV6-2/TRBV6-3|NA|TRBJ1-2|NA
CASSEGGAFDGYTF
TGTGCCAGCAGCGAAGGCGGGGCATTCGATGGCTACACCTTC
>TRBV9|NA|TRBJ1-1|NA
CASSVNDRRGTEAFF
TGTGCCAGCAGCGTGAACGACAGGAGAGGCACTGAAGCTTTCTTT
>TRBV27|NA|TRBJ1-1|NA
CASSSPRHRMNTEAFF
TGTGCCAGCAGTTCTCCACGACACCGAATGAACACTGAAGCTTTCTTT
>TRBV11-2|TRBD1|TRBJ1-6|NA
CASSFGQANSPLHF
TGTGCCAGCAGCTTCGGACAGGCAAATTCACCCCTCCACTTT
>TRBV5-1|TRBD2|TRBJ2-5|NA
CASSTLAGGGYQETQYF
TGCGCCAGCAGCACCTTGGCGGGAGGGGGGTACCAAGAGACCCAGTACTTC
>TRBV30|TRBD1|TRBJ2-5|NA
CAWSIQGAETQYF
TGTGCCTGGAGTATCCAGGGGGCAGAGACCCAGTACTTC
>TRBV3-1/TRBV3-2|TRBD1|TRBJ2-2|NA
CASSRRTGLTGELFF
TGTGCCAGCAGCCGCCGGACAGGACTGACCGGGGAGCTGTTTTTT
>TRBV6-6|NA|TRBJ2-7|few
CASTRQDIYEQYF
TGTGCCAGCACGAGACAGGATATTTACGAGCAGTACTTC
>TRBV28|NA|TRBJ1-1|few
CASSLGARRLNTEAFF
TGTGCCAGCAGTTTAGGGGCCCGCCGTCTGAACACTGAAGCTTTCTTT
>TRBV23-1|NA|TRBJ1-3|NA
CASSPLIKGVNTIYF
TGCGCCAGCAGTCCATTGATAAAGGGGGTCAACACCATATATTTT
>TRBV7-2|TRBD2|TRBJ2-7|NA
CASSLGGTSGNYEQYF
TGTGCCAGCAGCTTAGGGGGGACTAGCGGGAACTACGAGCAGTACTTC
>TRBV19|NA|TRBJ1-1|NA
CASSIVRGWERESTEAFF
TGTGCCAGTAGTATAGTAAGGGGCTGGGAACGCGAATCCACTGAAGCTTTCTTT
>TRBV15|NA|TRBJ2-1|NA
CATSRDESLVPSYNEQFF
TGTGCCACCAGCAGAGATGAGAGTCTAGTTCCCTCCTACAATGAGCAGTTCTTC
>TRBV7-2|NA|TRBJ2-3|NA
CASSFRRGRTDTQYF
TGTGCCAGCAGCTTTCGGCGGGGGCGCACAGATACGCAGTATTTT
>TRBV7-9|NA|TRBJ1-1|NA
CASSQVQSYNTEAFF
TGTGCCAGCAGCCAGGTACAGTCTTATAACACTGAAGCTTTCTTT
>TRBV7-2|NA|TRBJ2-7|NA
CASSLAGSGVPYEQYF
TGTGCCAGCAGCTTAGCTGGTTCGGGTGTTCCCTACGAGCAGTACTTC
>TRBV7-2|NA|TRBJ1-3|NA
CASSLVPPSSGNTIYF
TGTGCCAGCAGCTTAGTCCCACCCAGCTCTGGAAACACCATATATTTT
>TRBV29-1|NA|TRBJ1-4|NA
CSVLKGFNEKLFF
TGCAGCGTTCTCAAGGGGTTTAATGAAAAACTGTTTTTT
>TRBV24-1|TRBD2|TRBJ2-7|NA
CATSDTGTSGYEQYF
TGTGCCACCAGTGATACAGGGACTAGCGGCTACGAGCAGTACTTC
>TRBV6-5|TRBD1|TRBJ2-7|NA
CASSARTGTYEQYF
TGTGCCAGCAGCGCCCGGACAGGGACCTACGAGCAGTACTTC
>TRBV19|NA|TRBJ1-1|NA
CASSITRTGGVTEAFF
TGTGCCAGTAGTATAACACGGACGGGAGGGGTCACTGAAGCTTTCTTT
>TRBV4-2|NA|TRBJ1-2|NA
CASSQDLQSNYGYTF
TGTGCCAGCAGCCAAGACCTACAGTCAAACTATGGCTACACCTTC
>TRBV29-1|NA|TRBJ2-6|NA
CSGRVSGANVLTF
TGCAGCGGGAGGGTTTCTGGGGCCAACGTCCTGACTTTC
>TRBV6-4|NA|TRBJ2-2|NA
CASSADTGELFF
TGTGCCAGCAGTGCCGACACCGGGGAGCTGTTTTTT
>TRBV24-1|NA|TRBJ2-5|NA
CATSDPRGMQETQYF
TGTGCCACCAGTGATCCCCGAGGGATGCAAGAGACCCAGTACTTC
>TRBV28|TRBD2|TRBJ2-7|NA
CASNLLAGTSSLEQYF
TGTGCCAGCAACCTATTGGCCGGGACTAGCTCTCTCGAGCAGTACTTC
>TRBV16|NA|TRBJ2-1|NA
CASSQSFRGRYNEQFF
TGTGCCAGCAGCCAATCTTTTCGGGGGAGGTACAATGAGCAGTTCTTC
>TRBV15|TRBD2|TRBJ2-3|NA
CATSRDQRGGRDTQYF
TGTGCCACCAGCAGAGATCAGCGGGGGGGCAGAGATACGCAGTATTTT
>TRBV9|NA|TRBJ2-1|NA
CASGPTYNEQFF
TGTGCCAGCGGGCCTACGTACAATGAGCAGTTCTTC
>TRBV6-2/TRBV6-3|NA|TRBJ2-1|NA
CASSYVRVSHNEQFF
TGTGCCAGCAGTTACGTGCGAGTTTCGCACAATGAGCAGTTCTTC
>TRBV7-2|NA|TRBJ2-7|NA
CASSLFGGPYEQYF
TGTGCCAGCAGCTTATTCGGGGGGCCCTACGAGCAGTACTTC
>TRBV9|NA|TRBJ2-1|NA
CASSVTGTYNEQFF
TGTGCCAGCAGCGTCACAGGGACCTACAATGAGCAGTTCTTC
>TRBV5-6|NA|TRBJ1-5|NA
CASSLSTERPQHF
TGTGCCAGCAGCTTGTCGACCGAGCGGCCCCAGCATTTT
>TRBV6-6|NA|TRBJ1-4|NA
CASSSGKLGAEKLFF
TGTGCCAGCAGTTCGGGGAAGTTGGGGGCTGAAAAACTGTTTTTT
>TRBV10-1|NA|TRBJ1-4|NA
CASSGQGNEKLFF
TGCGCCAGCAGTGGGCAGGGGAATGAAAAACTGTTTTTT
>TRBV6-6|NA|TRBJ1-4|NA
CASSLGGTNEKLFF
TGTGCCAGCAGTCTAGGGGGAACTAATGAAAAACTGTTTTTT
>TRBV6-1|NA|TRBJ2-1|NA
CASSEQAGHGLYEQFF
TGTGCCAGCAGTGAACAAGCGGGACATGGTCTCTATGAGCAGTTCTTC
>TRBV6-1|TRBD1|TRBJ2-7|few
CASSEKQGSSYEQYF
TGTGCCAGCAGTGAAAAACAGGGGAGCTCCTACGAGCAGTACTTC
>TRBV5-1|NA|TRBJ2-3|NA
CASHRGGDRADTQYF
TGCGCCAGCCACCGAGGGGGGGACCGGGCAGATACGCAGTATTTT
>TRBV5-1|TRBD2|TRBJ2-3|NA
CASSLGLADSTDTQYF
TGCGCCAGCAGCTTGGGACTAGCGGATAGCACAGATACGCAGTATTTT
>TRBV5-1|TRBD2|TRBJ2-3|NA
CASSLAISGRLTDTQYF
TGCGCCAGCAGCTTGGCCATTAGCGGGAGGTTGACAGATACGCAGTATTTT
>TRBV6-5|NA|TRBJ1-2|NA
CASSSPTTANYGYTF
TGTGCCAGCAGCTCACCGACGACAGCTAACTATGGCTACACCTTC
>TRBV27|NA|TRBJ2-1|NA
CASSGGYEQFF
TGTGCCAGCAGTGGAGGGTATGAGCAGTTCTTC
>TRBV19|TRBD1|TRBJ1-5|once
CASSTTGGGNQPQHF
TGTGCCAGTAGTACAACAGGGGGAGGAAATCAGCCCCAGCATTTT
>TRBV7-2|NA|TRBJ1-4|NA
CASSFDGITNEKLFF
TGTGCCAGCAGCTTCGACGGGATCACTAATGAAAAACTGTTTTTT
>TRBV6-5|NA|TRBJ1-3|NA
CASSYSRGGGNTIYF
TGTGCCAGCAGTTACTCCCGGGGGGGTGGAAACACCATATATTTT
>TRBV7-2|NA|TRBJ2-3|NA
CASSLFPLAPVSTDTQYF
TGTGCCAGCAGCTTATTCCCACTTGCTCCCGTCAGCACAGATACGCAGTATTTT
>TRBV7-2|TRBD1|TRBJ1-5|NA
CASSPWTGQQPQHF
TGTGCCAGCAGCCCATGGACAGGGCAACAGCCCCAGCATTTT
>TRBV30|NA|TRBJ2-7|NA
CAWSREEQYF
TGTGCCTGGAGTCGGGAGGAGCAGTACTTC
>TRBV19|NA|TRBJ2-3|NA
CASKAKINTDTQYF
TGTGCCAGTAAAGCGAAGATTAACACAGATACGCAGTATTTT
>TRBV6-5|TRBD1|TRBJ1-4|many
CASSRTGNEKLFF
TGTGCCAGCAGCAGGACAGGGAATGAAAAACTGTTTTTT
>TRBV5-1|NA|TRBJ2-1|NA
CASSSGHIYNEQFF
TGCGCCAGCAGCTCAGGACACATTTACAATGAGCAGTTCTTC
>TRBV27|TRBD2|TRBJ2-5|NA
CASSPGTSGRPAQETQYF
TGTGCCAGCAGCCCCGGGACTAGCGGGAGACCAGCTCAAGAGACCCAGTACTTC
>TRBV19|TRBD1|TRBJ1-4|few
CASRPRTGGDEKLFF
TGTGCCAGTAGGCCTCGGACAGGGGGCGATGAAAAACTGTTTTTT
>TRBV6-6|NA|TRBJ2-1|NA
CASSRYNEQFF
TGTGCCAGCAGCCGTTACAATGAGCAGTTCTTC